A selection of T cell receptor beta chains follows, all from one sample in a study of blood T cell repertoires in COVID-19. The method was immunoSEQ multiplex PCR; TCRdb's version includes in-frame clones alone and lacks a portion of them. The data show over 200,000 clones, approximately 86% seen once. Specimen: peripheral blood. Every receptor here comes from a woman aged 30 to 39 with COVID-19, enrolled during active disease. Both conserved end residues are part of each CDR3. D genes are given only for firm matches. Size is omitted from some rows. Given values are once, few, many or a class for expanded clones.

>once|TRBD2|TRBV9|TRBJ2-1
TGTGCCAGCAGCGTAGCAGATAGCGGGAGAGGTGAGCAGTTCTTC
CASSVADSGRGEQFF
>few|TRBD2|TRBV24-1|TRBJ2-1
TGTGCCACCAGTGACCCCGCGGGAGCCAGTAATGAGCAGTTCTTC
CATSDPAGASNEQFF
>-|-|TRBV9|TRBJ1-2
TGTGCCAGCAGCGTAGGATACGGTCGCTTCGAAATTAACTATGGCTACACCTTC
CASSVGYGRFEINYGYTF
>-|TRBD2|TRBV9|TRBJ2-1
TGTGCCAGCAGCGTAGCTAGCGGGGGAGGCAATGAGCAGTTCTTC
CASSVASGGGNEQFF
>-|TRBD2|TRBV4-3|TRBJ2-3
TGCGCCGGAGGACTAGCGATCCCAGATACGCAGTATTTT
CAGGLAIPDTQYF
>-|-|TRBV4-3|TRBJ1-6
TGCGCCAGCAGCCAAGATCGTGGGAGGATCTATAATTCACCCCTCCACTTT
CASSQDRGRIYNSPLHF
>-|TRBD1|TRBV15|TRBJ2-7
TGTGCCACCAGTCGAAGCGGACAGGCGTCCTACGAGCAGTACTTC
CATSRSGQASYEQYF
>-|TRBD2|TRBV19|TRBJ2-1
TGTGCCAGTAGTATTCGCGGGAGGGCGGCGGGTGAGCAGTTCTTC
CASSIRGRAAGEQFF
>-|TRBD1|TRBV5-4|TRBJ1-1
TGTGCCAGCAGCTCCCGTGGTAGACAGGGCCATCGGGGAACTGAAGCTTTCTTT
CASSSRGRQGHRGTEAFF
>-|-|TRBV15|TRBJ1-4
TGTGCCACCAGTACGAGGCAAACTAATGAAAAACTGTTTTTT
CATSTRQTNEKLFF
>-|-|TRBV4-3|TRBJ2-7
TGCGCCAGCAGCCAAGGGGAGACCTCCTACGAGCAGTACTTC
CASSQGETSYEQYF
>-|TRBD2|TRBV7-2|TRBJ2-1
TGTGCCAGCAGCTTAGAAGCGGGGGCCCACAATGAGCAGTTCTTC
CASSLEAGAHNEQFF
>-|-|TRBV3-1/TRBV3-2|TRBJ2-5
TGTGCCAGCAGCAAGCCGGACCGGGAGGAGACCCAGTACTTC
CASSKPDREETQYF
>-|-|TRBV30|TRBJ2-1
TGTGCCTGGAGGGGACTCGAATCGGGGGTAGGCAATGAGCAGTTCTTC
CAWRGLESGVGNEQFF
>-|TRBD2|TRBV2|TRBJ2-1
TGTGCCAGCAACCCGACTAGCGGGGGGGCCAATGAGCAGTTCTTC
CASNPTSGGANEQFF
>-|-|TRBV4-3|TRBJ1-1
TGCGCCAGCACTCGCAAGGGGCGGGGGGCGGGGAACACTGAAGCTTTCTTT
CASTRKGRGAGNTEAFF
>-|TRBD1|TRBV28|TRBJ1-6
TGTGCCAGCAGTCCAACTCGTGGACAGGGAAATTCACCCCTCCACTTT
CASSPTRGQGNSPLHF
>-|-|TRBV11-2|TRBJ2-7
TGTGCCAGCAGCCTTAGGGGGGGGGACTCCTACGAGCAGTACTTC
CASSLRGGDSYEQYF
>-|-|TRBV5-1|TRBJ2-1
TGCGCCAGCAGCCTCCGGGTCACCTATGAGCAGTTCTTC
CASSLRVTYEQFF
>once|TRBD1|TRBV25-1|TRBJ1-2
TGTGCCAGCAGCCCACCGGGGGACAGGGTTGGCTACACCTTC
CASSPPGDRVGYTF
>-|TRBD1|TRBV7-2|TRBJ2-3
TGTGCCAGCAGCCGGGACAGGGGGCACCGAGATACGCAGTATTTT
CASSRDRGHRDTQYF
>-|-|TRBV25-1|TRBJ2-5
TGTGCCAGCAGTGATCCCACGGGGAGTCAAGAGACCCAGTACTTC
CASSDPTGSQETQYF
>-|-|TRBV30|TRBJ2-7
TGTGCCTGGAGTGTCGGGGTTCAGGGGAACTACGAGCAGTACTTC
CAWSVGVQGNYEQYF
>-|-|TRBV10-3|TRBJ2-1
TGTGCCATCAGTCACAATGAAGATCGGGGGATTGAGCAGTTCTTC
CAISHNEDRGIEQFF
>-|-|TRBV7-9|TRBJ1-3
TGTGCCAGCAGCTCCTTCGCCCAGGACAGTACTTTTTTT
CASSSFAQDSTFF